The 26 T cell receptor beta chains reported below all come from one sample, sequenced in a study of T cell repertoires in cytomegalovirus infection. TCRdb re-called the reads with MiXCR, one entry per CDR3 protein. The repertoire includes hundreds of thousands of distinct CDR3 sequences, about 11% of them detected once, and 10% sits in the top ten. Sequencing input: PBMCs. All receptors come from a human donor in good health (CMV status not recorded). Some clones in this sample may be carry-over from other donors' samples.

This clonotype was seen ten or more times. J is TRBJ1-1 and V is TRBV27; D ambiguous. This CDR3 has 11 residues. V lost 5 bases and J 11 bases, leaving 12 bases between the germline ends. Germline CDR1 reads MNHEY; CDR2 reads SMNVEV (reference sequence). DNA of the CDR3: TGTGCCAGCAGTGGCCGGATAGGTGCTTTCTTT. This translates into CASSGRIGAFF.

The chain is built from TRBV18 and TRBJ2-1; TRBD2 agrees at 7 bases. Germline V gene sequence: CDR1 KGHSH, CDR2 LQKENI. V shed 8 bases and J 10 bases; nucleotides not matched to a gene: 14. The CDR3 loop spans 14 amino acids. The chain's CDR3 is CASTPGLVGKEQFF. The CDR3, as DNA: TGTGCCAGCACCCCAGGACTAGTGGGGAAAGAGCAGTTCTTC.

The chain has TRBV6-2 or TRBV6-3 and TRBJ2-2, with D possibly matching TRBD1 (6 bases). Germline CDR1 and CDR2: MNHEY and SVGEGT. Trimming left V 6 bases short and J 7 bases short, with 12 bases between. This CDR3 comprises 13 residues. Here the CDR3 DNA reads TGTGCCAGCAGCCTACAGGGTGTCGGGGAGCTGTTTTTT. It is translated as CASSLQGVGELFF.

By proportion, this clonotype is medium-sized. The CDR3 DNA reads TGTGCCAGCAGCCAAGAGTGGGGGGACAATGAGCAGTTCTTC. Residues: CASSQEWGDNEQFF. The chain employs TRBV14 and TRBJ2-1; possible D gene TRBD2, 6 bases. The CDR3 sequence is 14 residues long. Germline V lookup: CDR1 SGHDN, CDR2 FVKESK. V lost 0 bases and J 5 bases, leaving 8 bases between the germline ends.

V usage is TRBV20-1 and J usage is TRBJ1-2; no reliable D call. Germline V gene lookup returns CDR1 DFQATT and CDR2 SNEGSKA (reference sequence). V was trimmed by 4 bases and J by 1 base, leaving 4 bases between them. There are 11 residues in the CDR3. The DNA of the CDR3 is TGCAGTGCTACAGTTAACTATGGCTACACCTTC. Translating it yields CSATVNYGYTF.

This chain connects TRBV9 to TRBJ2-3; maybe TRBD1 (6 bases). Germline CDR1 SGDLS, CDR2 YYNGEE. V lost 4 bases to trimming and J lost 0 bases, with 15 bases between them. This CDR3 has 16 amino acids. The CDR3 coding sequence is TGTGCCAGCAGCCCCCTAGGACAGATTAGCACAGATACGCAGTATTTT. Its protein is CASSPLGQISTDTQYF.

There are a few counts of this clonotype. V usage is TRBV4-1 and J usage is TRBJ2-1; D could derive from TRBD1 or TRBD2 (5 bases each). This CDR3 is 16 amino acids long. CDR1 is MGHRA and CDR2 is YSYEKL in the germline V gene. Trimming removed 4 bases from V and 10 bases from J, with 23 bases in between. The CDR3: CASSPVGTKGGREQFF. In DNA form, the CDR3 reads TGCGCCAGCAGCCCTGTAGGGACCAAAGGAGGCCGCGAGCAGTTCTTC.

The J gene is TRBJ2-1, the V gene TRBV24-1, with D uncertain. Trimming removed 6 bases from V and 0 bases from J, with 8 bases in between. The CDR3 has 14 amino acids. Looked up from germline, CDR1 is KGHDR and CDR2 is SFDVKD. The CDR3 sequence: CATSMASSYNEQFF. CDR3 bases: TGTGCCACCAGTATGGCTAGCTCCTACAATGAGCAGTTCTTC.

This clonotype was counted at least ten times. V gene TRBV10-3 combines with J gene TRBJ2-5, with 8 bases aligning to TRBD1. The V gene end was trimmed by 4 bases and the J gene end by 4 bases; junction bases not matched to a gene: 5. This CDR3 is 14 amino acids long. Germline loops: CDR1 ENHRY, CDR2 SYGVKD. In DNA, the CDR3 is TGTGCCATCAGTGGCCGGACAGGGTTAGAGACCCAGTACTTC. Encoded protein: CAISGRTGLETQYF.

The V gene is TRBV15, the J gene TRBJ2-3; D may be TRBD1 (6 bases). Germline lookup yields CDR1 LNHNV and CDR2 YYDKDF (reference sequence). Trimming removed 9 bases at V and 2 bases at J, with 15 bases between. This CDR3 is 14 amino acids long. CDR3 nucleotide sequence: TGTGCCACAGAGGACAGTACTAACACAGATACGCAGTATTTT. This sequence encodes CATEDSTNTDTQYF.

This clonotype has at least ten counts. The chain employs TRBV6-2 or TRBV6-3 and TRBJ1-6; D gene uncertain. CDR3 length: 12 residues. The V end was cut by 5 bases, the J end by 8 bases, with 7 bases between. Germline assignment: CDR1 MNHEY and CDR2 SVGEGT. CDR3 nucleotide sequence: TGTGCCAGCAGTCGGAGAGATTCACCCCTCCACTTT. It codes for CASSRRDSPLHF.

At least ten counts were recorded for this clonotype. V and J are TRBV20-1 and TRBJ2-4; TRBD2 matches at 8 bases. The CDR3 is made up of 14 amino acids. CDR1 and CDR2 from the germline V gene are DFQATT and SNEGSKA (reference sequence). V was clipped by 4 bases and J by 1 base; unmatched bases: 3. DNA for the CDR3: TGCAGTGCTATTAGCGGGAATGCCAAAAACATTCAGTACTTC. It translates to CSAISGNAKNIQYF.

The V and J genes are TRBV10-3 and TRBJ2-1, with a possible D match to TRBD2 (6 bases). Looked up from germline, CDR1 is ENHRY and CDR2 is SYGVKD. The CDR3 runs 16 residues. The V end lost 4 bases, the J end lost 6 bases, and 19 bases lay between the germline ends. The CDR3 is CAISVREPVGGNEQFF. Written as DNA, the CDR3 is TGTGCCATCAGTGTACGGGAGCCCGTGGGAGGCAATGAGCAGTTCTTC.

This clonotype was observed at least ten times. The chain has TRBV20-1 and TRBJ2-5; no definite D call. The V end was cut by 4 bases, the J end by 1 base, with 10 bases between. The germline CDR1 and CDR2 sequences are DFQATT and SNEGSKA (reference sequence). The CDR3 covers 13 residues. CDR3: CSAKSYLQETQYF. For the CDR3, the DNA is TGCAGTGCTAAAAGCTACCTCCAAGAGACCCAGTACTTC.

This clonotype was counted only a few times. The chain combines TRBV6-2 or TRBV6-3 with TRBJ2-5; TRBD1 aligns across 10 bases. The CDR3 is 15 amino acids. Germline lookup yields CDR1 MNHEY and CDR2 SVGEGT. V shed 0 bases, J shed 5 bases, and the junction held 3 bases outside the gene matches. DNA of the CDR3: TGTGCCAGCAGTTACTCGGGGGACAGGGGTGAGACCCAGTACTTC. Translated: CASSYSGDRGETQYF.

This clonotype was recorded at least ten times. This rearrangement joins TRBV12-3 or TRBV12-4 to TRBJ1-6; TRBD1 might be the D (6 bases). The V end lost 0 bases, the J end lost 8 bases, and 20 bases lay between the germline ends. The CDR3 runs 18 residues. The CDR3 here is CASSLARGTTRIDSPLHF. The DNA of the CDR3 is TGTGCCAGCAGTTTAGCGCGGGGGACAACCAGGATAGATTCACCCCTCCACTTT.

This clonotype was seen more than once but under ten times. This sequence joins TRBV27 and TRBJ1-6, with 7 bases identical to TRBD1. CDR3 size: 15 residues. Germline CDR1 reads MNHEY; CDR2 reads SMNVEV (reference sequence). Germline trimming cut 5 bases from V and 9 bases from J; bases unmatched to any gene: 10. The CDR3, as DNA: TGTGCCAGCAGTCGGCCGCAGGGGGATGGTTCACCCCTCCACTTT. Its translation is CASSRPQGDGSPLHF.

The chain joins TRBV14 to TRBJ2-1; 8 positions agree with TRBD2. Germline V gene data show CDR1 as SGHDN and CDR2 as FVKESK. The CDR3 loop spans 13 amino acids. The ends lost 4 bases at V and 7 bases at J; junction bases unmatched: 3. CDR3 protein: CASSPGLENEQFF. The CDR3 DNA sequence: TGTGCCAGCAGCCCGGGACTAGAGAATGAGCAGTTCTTC.

This clonotype occurred many times. The J gene is TRBJ2-7, the V gene TRBV28, with 11 bases fitting TRBD1. With V trimmed by 8 bases and J by 4 bases, 13 bases remained unmatched. The CDR3 is 16 residues long. CDR1 MDHEN and CDR2 SYDVKM come from the germline V gene. CDR3 nucleotide sequence: TGTGCCAGCTCCCCGTGGGGACAGGGGGGATTGTACGAGCAGTACTTC. This gives the protein CASSPWGQGGLYEQYF.

This clonotype has at least ten counts. The genes are TRBV5-1 and TRBJ2-7; 10 bases are a match to TRBD2. CDR1 is SGHRS, CDR2 YFSETQ, per germline. The CDR3 covers 14 residues. With V trimmed by 2 bases and J by 4 bases, 3 bases remained unmatched. The chain's CDR3 is CASSFRTSGYEQYF. The DNA for the CDR3 is TGCGCCAGCAGCTTCCGGACTAGCGGTTACGAGCAGTACTTC.

The sample holds a few counts of this clonotype. The chain joins TRBV9 to TRBJ1-5; unclear D gene. The ends were cut back, 4 bases at V and 0 bases at J, with 11 bases in the middle. Germline CDR1 SGDLS, CDR2 YYNGEE. This CDR3 comprises 15 residues. CDR3 sequence (DNA): TGTGCCAGCAGCCCTGGACCCGATAGCAATCAGCCCCAGCATTTT. Amino acid sequence: CASSPGPDSNQPQHF. Looking up the rest from reference TRBV9 and TRBJ1-5 gives the full variable domain: DSGVTQTPKHLITATGQRVTLRCSPRSGDLSVYWYQQSLDQGLQFLIQYYNGEERAKGNILERFSAQQFPDLHSELNLSSLELGDSALYFCASSPGPDSNQPQHFGDGTRLSIL.

This clonotype appeared many times. The chain recombines TRBV7-9 with TRBJ2-5, with D tentatively TRBD1 or TRBD2 (5 bases each). V lost 8 bases to trimming and J lost 5 bases, with 18 bases between them. Germline CDR1 reads SEHNR; CDR2 reads FQNEAQ (reference sequence). This CDR3 region has 14 residues. The DNA for the CDR3 is TGTGCCAGCCAGGGTATGGGGGTCGGGGAGACCCAGTACTTC. Translated, it gives CASQGMGVGETQYF.

This clonotype came up many times. The V and J genes are TRBV11-2 and TRBJ1-6; D is unresolved. CDR3 length: 14 residues. Germline V gives CDR1 SGHAT, CDR2 FQNNGV. V was pared by 7 bases and J by 10 bases, with 17 bases between. DNA of the CDR3: TGTGCCAGCACCTTGGGCAGGCACGGGTCACCCCTCCACTTT. Protein: CASTLGRHGSPLHF.

This clonotype has just a few counts. The chain is built from TRBV9 and TRBJ2-3, with 7 bases lining up with TRBD1. Germline-derived CDR1 and CDR2 are SGDLS and YYNGEE. The CDR3 contains 14 residues. V dropped 3 bases and J dropped 4; count of bases not matched to a gene: 5. This CDR3 is CASSAWDRPDTQYF. CDR3 in DNA: TGTGCCAGCAGCGCCTGGGACAGACCAGATACGCAGTATTTT.

The chain employs TRBV9 and TRBJ2-7; 10 bases are a match to TRBD1. The length of the CDR3 is 13 residues. Trimming removed 0 bases from V and 6 bases from J; junction bases left unmatched: 0. The germline V gene encodes CDR1 SGDLS and CDR2 YYNGEE. This CDR3 reads CASSVGQGAEQYF. Written as DNA, the CDR3 is TGTGCCAGCAGCGTAGGACAGGGGGCCGAGCAGTACTTC.

The CDR3 nucleotides read TGTGCCAGTAGAGGGGCTAGCGAATGGAACACCGGGGAGCTGTTTTTT. Protein: CASRGASEWNTGELFF. This chain links TRBV19 with TRBJ2-2, with D perhaps TRBD2 (6 bases). There are 16 residues in the CDR3. The V and J ends lost 6 bases and 1 base respectively, with 15 bases between them. Germline lookup yields CDR1 LNHDA and CDR2 SQIVND (reference sequence). The complete variable domain, with remaining parts taken from reference TRBV19 and TRBJ2-2, reads DGGITQSPKYLFRKEGQNVTLSCEQNLNHDAMYWYRQDPGQGLRLIYYSQIVNDFQKGDIAEGYSVSREKKESFPLTVTSAQKNPTAFYLCASRGASEWNTGELFFGEGSRLTVL.